The clone carrying this TCR beta chain is large. The antigen remains undetermined. General observations from the study: Roughly 14% of tumor Treg sequences matched naive CD4+ cells. Tumor memory CD4+ T cell TCR gene usage clustered with blood and lymph node memory CD4+ cells and lymph node naive CD4+ cells. Tumor Treg TCRs overlapped most with tumor naive CD4+ cells.

V was clipped by 6 bases and J by 8 bases, with 13 bases between them. The CDR3 sequence is 12 residues long. The TRBV12-4/TRBJ1-2 clonotypes were amplified using barcode primers with ligated adaptors. TCRdb fed the multiplex PCR reads into MiXCR, producing one record per CDR3 protein. The top ten hold over 35% of the sample, which has approximately 200 distinct CDR3 sequences, just over 20% seen once. Cells sorted as Tregs were CD4+, CD25+ and CD127-/low. The genes are TRBV12-3 or TRBV12-4 and TRBJ1-2; D is unresolved. The sequenced sample was tumor-infiltrating Tregs sorted from the breast tumor. The TCR comes from a female donor with breast cancer. CDR3 nucleotides: TGTGCCAGCAGGTTTCTCTTGGGAGGCTACACCTTC. The encoded protein is CASRFLLGGYTF.